In its sample, the clone carrying this T cell receptor (beta chain) was seen once. Its specificity is unknown. A read error may be the cause here, since a much bigger clone is one base away. The lymph nodes were axillary draining lymph nodes from breast cancer patients. Via MiXCR, TCRdb re-called the multiplex PCR reads, giving one row per CDR3 protein. The sample lists about 130,000 distinct CDR3 sequences; around 20% were seen once. The record originates from a study of breast tumors, draining lymph nodes, adjacent tissues. Germline values: CDR1 LNHDA, CDR2 SQIVND (reference sequence). This CDR3 has 13 residues. V was pared by 7 bases and J by 4 bases, with 11 bases between. Findings and limits, study-wide: Most tumor T cells seemingly derive from lymph node, then expand in tumor.

The chain carries TRBV19 and TRBJ1-5; D is possibly TRBD1 (6 bases). Specimen: axillary lymph node tissue. This TCR was recovered from a female donor with breast cancer. Some clones in this sample may be carry-over from other donors' samples. The CDR3 is CASTWGANQPQHF. The DNA for the CDR3 is TGTGCCAGTACCTGGGGGGCTAATCAGCCCCAGCATTTT.